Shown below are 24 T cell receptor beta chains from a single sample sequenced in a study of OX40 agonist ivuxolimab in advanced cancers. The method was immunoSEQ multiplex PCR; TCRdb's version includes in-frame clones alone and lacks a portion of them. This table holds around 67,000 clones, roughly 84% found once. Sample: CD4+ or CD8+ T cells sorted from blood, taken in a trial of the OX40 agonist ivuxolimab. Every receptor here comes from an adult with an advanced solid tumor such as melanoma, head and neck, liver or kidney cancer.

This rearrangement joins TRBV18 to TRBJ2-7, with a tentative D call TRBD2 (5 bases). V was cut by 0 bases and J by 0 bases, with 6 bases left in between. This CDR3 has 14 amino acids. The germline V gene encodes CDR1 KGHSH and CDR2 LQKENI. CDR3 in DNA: TGTGCCAGCTCACCACCGGGAGTCTCCTACGAGCAGTACTTC. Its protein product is CASSPPGVSYEQYF. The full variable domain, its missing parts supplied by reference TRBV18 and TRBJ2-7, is NAGVMQNPRHLVRRRGQEARLRCSPMKGHSHVYWYRQLPEEGLKFMVYLQKENIIDESGMPKERFSAEFPKEGPSILRIQQVVRGDSAAYFCASSPPGVSYEQYFGPGTRLTVT.

The CDR3, as DNA: TGTGCCTGTATCGTTACTCCGGGACTAGCGGGAGGGCAGTTCTTC. It translates to CACIVTPGLAGGQFF. The J gene is TRBJ2-1, the V gene TRBV30; TRBD2 matches at 15 bases. The CDR3 covers 15 residues. With 6 bases clipped from V and 12 bases from J, the junction kept 12 bases outside the gene matches. Germline V gives CDR1 GTSNPN, CDR2 SVGIG (reference sequence).

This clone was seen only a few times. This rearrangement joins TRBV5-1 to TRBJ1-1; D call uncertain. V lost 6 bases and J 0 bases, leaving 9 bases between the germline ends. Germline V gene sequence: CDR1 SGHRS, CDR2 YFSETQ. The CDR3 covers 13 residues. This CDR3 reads CASNPGLNTEAFF. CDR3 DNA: TGCGCCAGCAATCCAGGCCTGAACACTGAAGCTTTCTTT.

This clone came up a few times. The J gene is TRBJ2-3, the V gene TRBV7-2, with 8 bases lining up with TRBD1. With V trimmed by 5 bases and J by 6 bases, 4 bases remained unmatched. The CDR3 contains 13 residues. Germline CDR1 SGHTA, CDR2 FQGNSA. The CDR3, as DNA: TGTGCCAGCAGCAGGACAGGGTTTGATACGCAGTATTTT. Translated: CASSRTGFDTQYF.

CDR3 loop: CASSLGDAGTYEQYF. CDR3 DNA: TGTGCCAGCAGCTTGGGGGATGCAGGGACCTACGAGCAGTACTTC. This chain uses TRBV5-4 with TRBJ2-7; D perhaps matches TRBD1 (5 bases). There are 15 residues in the CDR3. Germline values: CDR1 SGHNT, CDR2 YYREEE (reference sequence). V lost 0 bases and J 2 bases, leaving 12 bases between the germline ends.

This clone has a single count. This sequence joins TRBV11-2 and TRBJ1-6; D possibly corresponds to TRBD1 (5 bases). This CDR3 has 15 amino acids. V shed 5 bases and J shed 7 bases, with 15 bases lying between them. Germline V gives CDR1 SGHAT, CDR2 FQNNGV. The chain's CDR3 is CASSTAPGPNSPLHF. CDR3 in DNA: TGTGCCAGCAGCACAGCCCCGGGGCCGAATTCACCCCTCCACTTT.

In nucleotides, the CDR3 is TGTGCCAGCAGTTTACCAGCCCGTGAAAAACTGTTTTTT. It translates to CASSLPAREKLFF. The chain couples TRBV28 to TRBJ1-4; no clear D gene. Trimming stripped 2 bases from V and 7 bases from J, with 8 bases between. The V gene's germline CDR1 is MDHEN and CDR2 SYDVKM. This CDR3 spans 13 amino acids.

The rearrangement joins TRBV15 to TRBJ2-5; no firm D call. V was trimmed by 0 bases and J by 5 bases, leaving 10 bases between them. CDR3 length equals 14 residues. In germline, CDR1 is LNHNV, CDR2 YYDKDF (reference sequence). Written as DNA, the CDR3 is TGTGCCACCAGCAGAGACCCTAGTAGGGAGACCCAGTACTTC. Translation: CATSRDPSRETQYF.

The CDR3 DNA reads TGTGCCAGCAGAAATACAGGGGTCTATGGCTACACCTTC. Translating gives CASRNTGVYGYTF. The chain couples TRBV6-5 to TRBJ1-2; 7 bases agree with TRBD1. The CDR3 is 13 residues long. Germline loops: CDR1 MNHEY, CDR2 SVGAGI. With V trimmed by 6 bases and J by 4 bases, 5 bases remained unmatched.

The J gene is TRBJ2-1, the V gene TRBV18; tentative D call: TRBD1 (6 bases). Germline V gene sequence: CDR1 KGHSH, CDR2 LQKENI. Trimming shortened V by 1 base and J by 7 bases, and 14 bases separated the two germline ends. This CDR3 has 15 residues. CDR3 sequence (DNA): TGTGCCAGCTCACCACGCTCAGGGGATCGAAATGAGCAGTTCTTC. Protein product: CASSPRSGDRNEQFF.

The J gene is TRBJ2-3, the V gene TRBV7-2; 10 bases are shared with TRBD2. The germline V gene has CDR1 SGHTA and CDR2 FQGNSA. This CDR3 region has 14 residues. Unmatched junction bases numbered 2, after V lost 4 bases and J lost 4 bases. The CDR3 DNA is TGTGCCAGCAGCTCGAGCGGGAGGGCAGATACGCAGTATTTT. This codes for CASSSSGRADTQYF.

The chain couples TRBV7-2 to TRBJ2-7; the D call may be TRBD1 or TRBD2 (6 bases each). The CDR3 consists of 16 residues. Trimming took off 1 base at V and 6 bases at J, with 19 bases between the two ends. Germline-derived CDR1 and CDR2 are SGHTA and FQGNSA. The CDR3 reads CASSLVEQQGTLEQYF. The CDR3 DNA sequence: TGTGCCAGCAGCTTAGTAGAACAGCAGGGGACTCTCGAGCAGTACTTC.

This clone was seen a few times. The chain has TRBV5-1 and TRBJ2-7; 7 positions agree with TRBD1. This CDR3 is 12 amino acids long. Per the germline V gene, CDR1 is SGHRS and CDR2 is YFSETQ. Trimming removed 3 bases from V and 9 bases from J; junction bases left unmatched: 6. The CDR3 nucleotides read TGCGCCAGCAGCTCACAGGGGCTTGTGCAGTACTTC. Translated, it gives CASSSQGLVQYF.

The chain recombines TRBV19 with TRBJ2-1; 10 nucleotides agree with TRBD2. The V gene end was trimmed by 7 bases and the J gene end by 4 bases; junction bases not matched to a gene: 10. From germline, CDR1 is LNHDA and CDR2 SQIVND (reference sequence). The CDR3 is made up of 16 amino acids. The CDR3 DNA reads TGTGCCAGTAAGGGTGGGACTAGCGAGGTATACAATGAGCAGTTCTTC. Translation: CASKGGTSEVYNEQFF.

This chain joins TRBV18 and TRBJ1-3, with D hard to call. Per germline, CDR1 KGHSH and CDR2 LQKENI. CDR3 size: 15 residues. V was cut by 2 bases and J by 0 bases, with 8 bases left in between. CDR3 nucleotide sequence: TGTGCCAGCTCACCAGAAGGTATCTCTGGAAACACCATATATTTT. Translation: CASSPEGISGNTIYF.

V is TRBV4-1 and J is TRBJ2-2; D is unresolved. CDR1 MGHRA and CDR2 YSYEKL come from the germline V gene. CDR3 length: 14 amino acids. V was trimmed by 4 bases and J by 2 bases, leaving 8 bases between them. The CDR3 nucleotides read TGCGCCAGCAGCCCCGACGGAAACACCGGGGAGCTGTTTTTT. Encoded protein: CASSPDGNTGELFF.

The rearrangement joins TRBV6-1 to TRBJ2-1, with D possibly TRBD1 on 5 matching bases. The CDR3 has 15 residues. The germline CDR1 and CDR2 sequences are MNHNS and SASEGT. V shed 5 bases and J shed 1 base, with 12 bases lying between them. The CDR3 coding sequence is TGTGCCAGCAGTAGAGACAGAGAATCCTACAATGAGCAGTTCTTC. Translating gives CASSRDRESYNEQFF.

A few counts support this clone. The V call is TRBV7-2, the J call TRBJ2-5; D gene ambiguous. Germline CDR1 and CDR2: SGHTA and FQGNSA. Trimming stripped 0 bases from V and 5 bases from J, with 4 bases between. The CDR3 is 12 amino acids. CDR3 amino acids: CASSLASETQYF. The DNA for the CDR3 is TGTGCCAGCAGCTTAGCTAGTGAGACCCAGTACTTC.

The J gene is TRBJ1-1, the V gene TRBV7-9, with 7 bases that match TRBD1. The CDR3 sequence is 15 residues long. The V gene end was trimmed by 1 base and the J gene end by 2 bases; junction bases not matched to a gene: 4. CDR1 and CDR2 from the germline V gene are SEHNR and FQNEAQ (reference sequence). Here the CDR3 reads CASSLGTGPNTEAFF. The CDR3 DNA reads TGTGCCAGCAGCTTAGGGACAGGTCCAAACACTGAAGCTTTCTTT. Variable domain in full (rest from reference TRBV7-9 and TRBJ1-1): DTGVSQNPRHKITKRGQNVTFRCDPISEHNRLYWYRQTLGQGPEFLTYFQNEAQLEKSRLLSDRFSAERPKGSFSTLEIQRTEQGDSAMYLCASSLGTGPNTEAFFGQGTRLTVV.

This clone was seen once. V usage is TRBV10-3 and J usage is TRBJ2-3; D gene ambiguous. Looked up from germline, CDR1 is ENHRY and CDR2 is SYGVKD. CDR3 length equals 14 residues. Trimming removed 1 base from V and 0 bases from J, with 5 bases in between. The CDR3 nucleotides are TGTGCCATCAGTGAGTTTGGGAGCACAGATACGCAGTATTTT. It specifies CAISEFGSTDTQYF.

CDR3 nucleotides: TGCGCCAGCAGCTTGGGAGACGCGAGAAGGGGTGAGCAGTTCTTC. This codes for CASSLGDARRGEQFF. This rearrangement joins TRBV5-1 to TRBJ2-1; weak D call: TRBD1 (5 bases). The germline V gene encodes CDR1 SGHRS and CDR2 YFSETQ. This CDR3 has 15 residues. V was pared by 0 bases and J by 9 bases, with 16 bases between.

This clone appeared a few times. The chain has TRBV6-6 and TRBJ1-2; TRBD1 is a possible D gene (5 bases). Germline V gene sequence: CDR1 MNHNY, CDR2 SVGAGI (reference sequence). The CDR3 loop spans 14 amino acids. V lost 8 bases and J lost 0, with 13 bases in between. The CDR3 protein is CASDGRDPNYGYTF. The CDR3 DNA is TGTGCCAGCGATGGCAGGGACCCTAACTATGGCTACACCTTC.

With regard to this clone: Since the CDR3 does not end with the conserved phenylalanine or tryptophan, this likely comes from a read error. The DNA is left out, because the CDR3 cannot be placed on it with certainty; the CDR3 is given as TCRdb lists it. The CDR3: CASRWEDRDNL. The chain uses TRBV12-2 and TRBJ2-7; TRBD1 is the table's D call and was not checked against the DNA. TRBV12-2 is a pseudogene segment. The CDR3 length equals 11 residues, ends included.

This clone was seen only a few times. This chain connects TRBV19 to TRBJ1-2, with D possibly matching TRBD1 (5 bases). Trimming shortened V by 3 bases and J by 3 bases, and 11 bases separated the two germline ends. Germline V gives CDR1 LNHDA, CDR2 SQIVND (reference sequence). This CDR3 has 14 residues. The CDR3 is CASSIGRADYGYTF. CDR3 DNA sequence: TGTGCCAGTAGTATCGGCAGGGCAGACTATGGCTACACCTTC.